What follows are 29 T cell receptor beta chains derived from one specimen sequenced in a study of blood T cell repertoires in COVID-19. Using immunoSEQ multiplex PCR, the repertoire was profiled, and TCRdb retains in-frame clones only, with some absent. The data show some 130,000 clones, with 85% to 90% seen just once and more than 3.5% held by the top ten. The sequencing input was peripheral blood. These receptors originate from a human donor in a cohort sampled during active COVID-19.

The chain is built from TRBV29-1 and TRBJ1-5; the match to TRBD1 covers 8 bases. V lost 4 bases and J lost 0; bases outside the gene matches: 2. CDR3 length: 14 amino acids. From germline, CDR1 is SQVTM and CDR2 ANQGSEA. The CDR3 here is CSVGDRGSNQPQHF. The CDR3 DNA sequence: TGCAGCGTTGGAGACAGGGGTAGCAATCAGCCCCAGCATTTT.

This clone has only a few counts. A clone one base away is much larger, so this may be a read error. The sample carries other DNA sequences with the same CDR3. The V gene is TRBV7-3, the J gene TRBJ2-3, with 9 bases identical to TRBD2. Germline trimming cut 5 bases from V and 0 bases from J; bases unmatched to any gene: 3. Germline-derived CDR1 and CDR2 are SGHTA and FQGTGA. This CDR3 spans 15 amino acids. The CDR3 DNA reads as TGTGCCAGCAGCCAGAGCGGGGGGAGCACAGATACGCAGTATTTT. It is translated as CASSQSGGSTDTQYF.

The chain carries TRBV9 and TRBJ1-2; TRBD1 aligns across 10 bases. The CDR3 extends over 15 amino acids. Germline CDR1 reads SGDLS; CDR2 reads YYNGEE. V shed 4 bases and J 0 bases; nucleotides not matched to a gene: 3. The CDR3 is CASSPGTGANYGYTF. The DNA for the CDR3 is TGTGCCAGCAGCCCGGGGACAGGGGCTAACTATGGCTACACCTTC.

V and J are TRBV4-1 and TRBJ1-2; D might be TRBD1 (5 bases). Trimming removed 0 bases at V and 7 bases at J, with 18 bases between. The CDR3 has 16 residues. Germline values: CDR1 MGHRA, CDR2 YSYEKL. CDR3 DNA sequence: TGCGCCAGCAGCCAAGAAATAACAGGCAGTAGGGGTGGCTACACCTTC. Encoded protein: CASSQEITGSRGGYTF.

The chain carries TRBV18 and TRBJ2-1; 7 bases map to TRBD2. The CDR3 is 18 residues long. With V trimmed by 3 bases and J by 6 bases, 17 bases remained unmatched. The germline gives CDR1 KGHSH, CDR2 LQKENI. The CDR3 protein is CASSPAGVWTSGVNEQFF. The CDR3 DNA reads TGTGCCAGCTCACCGGCGGGGGTCTGGACTAGTGGGGTCAATGAGCAGTTCTTC.

The V call is TRBV9, the J call TRBJ1-1, with 8 positions matching TRBD1. Per germline, CDR1 SGDLS and CDR2 YYNGEE. The CDR3 runs to 14 residues. Trimming took 4 bases from V and 4 from J; bases not matched to a gene: 6. CDR3 sequence reads: CASSPGQGSTEAFF. CDR3 sequence (DNA): TGTGCCAGCAGCCCAGGACAGGGTTCCACTGAAGCTTTCTTT. Full variable domain (missing parts from reference TRBV9 and TRBJ1-1): DSGVTQTPKHLITATGQRVTLRCSPRSGDLSVYWYQQSLDQGLQFLIQYYNGEERAKGNILERFSAQQFPDLHSELNLSSLELGDSALYFCASSPGQGSTEAFFGQGTRLTVV.

The chain joins TRBV25-1 to TRBJ1-2; 9 positions match TRBD1. The CDR3 runs to 16 residues. CDR1 and CDR2 from the germline V gene are MGHDK and SYGVNS. Trimming cost V 6 bases and J 4 bases; bases outside gene matches: 12. CDR3 region: CASRSAPGQGTYGYTF. Here the CDR3 DNA reads TGTGCCAGCAGATCAGCCCCGGGACAGGGAACCTATGGCTACACCTTC.

The genes are TRBV29-1 and TRBJ1-4; 10 bases map to TRBD1. This CDR3 comprises 15 residues. Germline V gives CDR1 SQVTM, CDR2 ANQGSEA. Trimming cost V 7 bases and J 7 bases; bases outside gene matches: 12. This chain's CDR3 is CSGSGTGDGGEKLFF. Here the CDR3 DNA reads TGCAGCGGCTCCGGGACAGGGGACGGAGGTGAAAAACTGTTTTTT. The full variable domain, with the rest looked up from reference TRBV29-1 and TRBJ1-4, is SAVISQKPSRDICQRGTSLTIQCQVDSQVTMMFWYRQQPGQSLTLIATANQGSEATYESGFVIDKFPISRPNLTFSTLTVSNMSPEDSSIYLCSGSGTGDGGEKLFFGSGTQLSVL.

The chain uses TRBV6-5 and TRBJ1-5; D ambiguous. This CDR3 spans 15 amino acids. V was cut by 5 bases and J by 0 bases, with 11 bases left in between. In germline, CDR1 is MNHEY, CDR2 SVGAGI. In DNA, the CDR3 is TGTGCCAGCAGTCTACGTCGAGGTAGCAATCAGCCCCAGCATTTT. This translates into CASSLRRGSNQPQHF.

The chain is built from TRBV11-3 and TRBJ2-7; D not certain. This CDR3 contains 14 residues. The V end was cut by 4 bases, the J end by 2 bases, with 12 bases between. Germline-derived CDR1 and CDR2 are SGHNT and YENEEA. The CDR3 loop is CASSSYQRPYEQYF. DNA for the CDR3: TGTGCCAGCAGCTCGTACCAGAGGCCCTACGAGCAGTACTTC.

This chain links TRBV2 with TRBJ2-1; tentative D call: TRBD1 (6 bases). CDR1 SNHLY and CDR2 FYNNEI come from the germline V gene. The V end was cut by 8 bases, the J end by 1 base, with 9 bases between. CDR3 size: 13 residues. The CDR3 here is CASRQGSYNEQFF. The DNA of the CDR3 is TGTGCCAGCCGGCAGGGGTCCTACAATGAGCAGTTCTTC.

The chain combines TRBV11-2 with TRBJ1-2, with 7 bases identical to TRBD1. The CDR3 spans 14 residues. Germline V gives CDR1 SGHAT, CDR2 FQNNGV. Trimming at V came to 0 bases and at J to 7 bases, leaving 5 bases not matched to a gene. CDR3 in DNA: TGTGCCAGCAGCTTAGAGGCAGGGGGGATTGGCTACACCTTC. Encoded protein: CASSLEAGGIGYTF.

The chain carries TRBV7-8 and TRBJ1-6; 10 nucleotides align to TRBD1. The V and J ends lost 2 bases and 6 bases, in that order; junction bases with no gene match: 16. In germline, CDR1 is SGHVS, CDR2 FQNEAQ. This CDR3 region has 20 residues. The CDR3: CASSLLRPAGQGSSNSPLHF. The CDR3 DNA follows: TGTGCCAGCAGCTTACTTAGGCCGGCGGGACAGGGGTCGAGTAATTCACCCCTCCACTTT.

V is TRBV7-2 and J is TRBJ2-7, with 10 nucleotides matching TRBD1. Germline V gene data show CDR1 as SGHTA and CDR2 as FQGNSA. Losses at the gene ends were 5 bases for V and 7 bases for J; bases not matched to a gene: 11. CDR3 length: 15 residues. CDR3 sequence: CASSQTRDRGGEQYF. The DNA for the CDR3 is TGTGCCAGCAGCCAGACCCGGGACAGGGGTGGTGAGCAGTACTTC.

The chain employs TRBV19 and TRBJ1-2, with 7 bases aligning to TRBD1. Trimming cost V 1 base and J 8 bases; bases outside gene matches: 13. From germline, CDR1 is LNHDA and CDR2 SQIVND (reference sequence). CDR3 length: 16 amino acids. The CDR3 loop is CASSIGGDSPIRGYTF. The DNA for the CDR3 is TGTGCCAGTAGTATAGGGGGGGACAGCCCAATACGCGGCTACACCTTC.

This clone has at least ten counts. V gene TRBV10-1 combines with J gene TRBJ2-1; tentatively, D is TRBD2 (5 bases). This CDR3 has 14 residues. Between the trimmed V and J ends, which lost 0 bases and 10 bases, there was a span of 13 bases. CDR1 WNHNN and CDR2 SYGVQD come from the germline V gene (reference sequence). CDR3 sequence (DNA): TGCGCCAGCAGTGAGTCGCTAGCAAAACACGAGCAGTTCTTC. This codes for CASSESLAKHEQFF.

The chain combines TRBV2 with TRBJ2-5, with TRBD1 matching 7 bases. V was clipped by 3 bases and J by 1 base; unmatched bases: 2. The CDR3 is 14 amino acids. Germline lookup yields CDR1 SNHLY and CDR2 FYNNEI. The CDR3 sequence is CASSEWDSQETQYF. For the CDR3, the DNA is TGTGCCAGCAGTGAGTGGGACAGCCAAGAGACCCAGTACTTC. Full variable domain (outside the CDR3, taken from reference TRBV2 and TRBJ2-5): EPEVTQTPSHQVTQMGQEVILRCVPISNHLYFYWYRQILGQKVEFLVSFYNNEISEKSEIFDDQFSVERPDGSNFTLKIRSTKLEDSAMYFCASSEWDSQETQYFGPGTRLLVL.

V usage is TRBV14 and J usage is TRBJ1-2, with TRBD1 matching over 9 bases. Trimming cost V 4 bases and J 6 bases; bases outside gene matches: 3. CDR3 length equals 13 residues. Germline V gene sequence: CDR1 SGHDN, CDR2 FVKESK. CDR3 nucleotides: TGTGCCAGCAGCCCCCGGACAGGGGATGGCTACACCTTC. Residues: CASSPRTGDGYTF.

The V and J genes are TRBV5-4 and TRBJ1-6; TRBD1 is a possible D gene (6 bases). Looked up from germline, CDR1 is SGHNT and CDR2 is YYREEE (reference sequence). V was shortened by 2 bases and J by 9 bases, with 12 bases between the two germline ends. This CDR3 comprises 14 residues. The CDR3 spells CASSLQGILSPLHF. CDR3 bases: TGTGCCAGCAGCTTACAGGGTATCCTTTCACCCCTCCACTTT.

This clone was found once. The chain carries TRBV7-6 and TRBJ2-7, with TRBD2 identical over 11 bases. Trimming removed 11 bases from V and 6 bases from J; junction bases left unmatched: 6. The CDR3 is made up of 12 amino acids. Germline V gives CDR1 SGHVS, CDR2 FNYEAQ. The CDR3 sequence: CALTSGMFEQYV. CDR3 nucleotides: TGTGCCTTGACTAGCGGGATGTTCGAGCAGTACGTC.

The chain is built from TRBV7-9 and TRBJ2-2, with TRBD2 identical over 13 bases. V was clipped by 0 bases and J by 0 bases; unmatched bases: 4. The germline V gene encodes CDR1 SEHNR and CDR2 FQNEAQ (reference sequence). The CDR3 consists of 19 residues. The CDR3 DNA reads as TGTGCCAGCAGCTTAGCCATGGGACTAGCGGGGACGAACACCGGGGAGCTGTTTTTT. Translated, it gives CASSLAMGLAGTNTGELFF. The variable domain in full, with the rest retrieved from reference TRBV7-9 and TRBJ2-2, is DTGVSQNPRHKITKRGQNVTFRCDPISEHNRLYWYRQTLGQGPEFLTYFQNEAQLEKSRLLSDRFSAERPKGSFSTLEIQRTEQGDSAMYLCASSLAMGLAGTNTGELFFGEGSRLTVL.

This clone was seen only once. The chain links TRBV9 to TRBJ2-1; TRBD1 matches at 9 bases. The CDR3 is 15 residues long. Per germline, CDR1 SGDLS and CDR2 YYNGEE. Unmatched junction bases numbered 10, after V lost 5 bases and J lost 7 bases. Here the CDR3 reads CASRSPGQGKNEQFF. CDR3 sequence (DNA): TGTGCCAGCAGGTCACCGGGACAGGGAAAGAATGAGCAGTTCTTC.

This chain connects TRBV5-4 to TRBJ2-2; maybe TRBD2 (6 bases). This CDR3 spans 18 amino acids. Trimming took off 3 bases at V and 5 bases at J, with 23 bases between the two ends. Per the germline V gene, CDR1 is SGHNT and CDR2 is YYREEE (reference sequence). CDR3 residues: CASSSTGSGLIPTGELFF. CDR3 coding DNA: TGTGCCAGCAGCTCCACGGGCAGTGGACTAATCCCAACCGGGGAGCTGTTTTTT.

The genes are TRBV6-6 and TRBJ2-3, with a tentative D call TRBD2 (6 bases). V was pared by 5 bases and J by 8 bases, with 17 bases between. Germline V gene lookup returns CDR1 MNHNY and CDR2 SVGAGI (reference sequence). The length of the CDR3 is 14 residues. Here the CDR3 reads CASSHDRGGGTQYF. CDR3 in DNA: TGTGCCAGCAGTCACGATAGGGGAGGTGGTACGCAGTATTTT.

This chain connects TRBV15 to TRBJ1-1; a possible D gene is TRBD1 (5 bases). Germline CDR1 LNHNV, CDR2 YYDKDF (reference sequence). The CDR3 runs to 14 residues. Trimming shortened V by 0 bases and J by 3 bases, and 8 bases separated the two germline ends. This CDR3 is CATSRDGGYTEAFF. For the CDR3, the DNA is TGTGCCACCAGCAGAGACGGGGGATACACTGAAGCTTTCTTT.

The CDR3 is CSTSGNNEQFF. CDR3 bases: TGCAGCACTAGCGGCAACAATGAGCAGTTCTTC. J is TRBJ2-1 and V is TRBV20-1; 8 bases line up with TRBD2. The germline gives CDR1 DFQATT, CDR2 SNEGSKA (reference sequence). CDR3 length: 11 residues.

This chain joins TRBV18 and TRBJ1-5, with D perhaps matching TRBD1 (6 bases). CDR3 size: 14 residues. V was clipped by 3 bases and J by 6 bases, with 12 bases between them. Germline loops: CDR1 KGHSH, CDR2 LQKENI. For the CDR3, the DNA is TGTGCCAGCTCACCGACAGGACCCAGTCAGCCCCAGCATTTT. This translates into CASSPTGPSQPQHF.

Only a few counts were recorded for this clone. The chain carries TRBV18 and TRBJ2-5; 10 nucleotides line up with TRBD2. The germline gives CDR1 KGHSH, CDR2 LQKENI. Germline trimming cut 4 bases from V and 2 bases from J; bases unmatched to any gene: 4. The length of the CDR3 is 15 residues. CDR3 DNA: TGTGCCAGCTCACTCGGGACTAGCGCGCAAGAGACCCAGTACTTC. Translating gives CASSLGTSAQETQYF.

The CDR3 DNA sequence: TGTGCCTGGGGAGGCGGAAAACTGTTTTTT. Its protein product is CAWGGGKLFF. The chain has TRBV30 and TRBJ1-4; D not certain. The CDR3 runs 10 residues. Germline assignment: CDR1 GTSNPN and CDR2 SVGIG (reference sequence). The V gene lost 5 bases and the J gene lost 10 bases, with 8 bases spanning the gap.